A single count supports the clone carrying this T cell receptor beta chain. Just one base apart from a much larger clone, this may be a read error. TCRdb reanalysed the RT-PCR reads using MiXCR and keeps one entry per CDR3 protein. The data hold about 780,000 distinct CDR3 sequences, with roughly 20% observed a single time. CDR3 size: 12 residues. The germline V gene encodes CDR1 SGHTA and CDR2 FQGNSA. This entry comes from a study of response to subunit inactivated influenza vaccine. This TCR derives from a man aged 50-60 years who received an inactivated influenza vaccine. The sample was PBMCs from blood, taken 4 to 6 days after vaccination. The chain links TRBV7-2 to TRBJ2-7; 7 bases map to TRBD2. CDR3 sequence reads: CASILAGAEQYF. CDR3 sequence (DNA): TGTGCCAGCATCTTAGCGGGCGCCGAGCAGTACTTC.